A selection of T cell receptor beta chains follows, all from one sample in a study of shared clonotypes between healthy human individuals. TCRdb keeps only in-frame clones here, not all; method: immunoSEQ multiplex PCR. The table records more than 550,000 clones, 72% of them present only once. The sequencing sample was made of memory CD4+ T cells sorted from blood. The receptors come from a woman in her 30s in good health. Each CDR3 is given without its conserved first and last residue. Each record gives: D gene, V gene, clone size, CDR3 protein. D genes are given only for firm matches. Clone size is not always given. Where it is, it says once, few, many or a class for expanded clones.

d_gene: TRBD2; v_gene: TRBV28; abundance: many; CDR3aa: ASGPPSGVPEQF
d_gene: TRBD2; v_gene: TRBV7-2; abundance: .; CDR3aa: ASSPPAGGPLELF
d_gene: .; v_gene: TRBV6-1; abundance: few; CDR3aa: ASSEGRRAVGPQH
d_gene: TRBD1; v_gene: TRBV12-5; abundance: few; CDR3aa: ASGKGQGSWEQF
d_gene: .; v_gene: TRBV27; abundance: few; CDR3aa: ASSLALLGEQY
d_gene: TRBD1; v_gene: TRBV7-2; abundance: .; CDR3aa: ASSFAGTGSEQY
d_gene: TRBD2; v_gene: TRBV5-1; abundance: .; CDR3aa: ASSSLADTGELF
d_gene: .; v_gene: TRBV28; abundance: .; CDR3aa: ASRGNQPQH
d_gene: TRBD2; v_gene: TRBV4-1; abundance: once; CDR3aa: ASSPGAGESGANVLT
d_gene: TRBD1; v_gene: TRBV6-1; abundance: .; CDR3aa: ASRTTGGLTGELF
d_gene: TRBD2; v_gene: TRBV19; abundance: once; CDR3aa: AIGAGGGTDTQY
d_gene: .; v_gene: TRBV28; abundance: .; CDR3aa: ASSFDIGGGASTQY
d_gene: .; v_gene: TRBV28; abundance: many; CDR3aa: ASIPAGPSSWSGELF
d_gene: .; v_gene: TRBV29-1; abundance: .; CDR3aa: SVGMYYPQETQY
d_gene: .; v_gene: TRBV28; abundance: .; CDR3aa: ASSLPGVYEQY
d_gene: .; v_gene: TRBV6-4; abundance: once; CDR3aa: ASSDREANSPLH
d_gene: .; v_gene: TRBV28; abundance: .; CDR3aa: ASQKGKNTGELF
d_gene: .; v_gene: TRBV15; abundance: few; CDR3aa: ATSRDRVYGYT
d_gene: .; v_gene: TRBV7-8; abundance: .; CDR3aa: ASSLVPASSYNSPLH
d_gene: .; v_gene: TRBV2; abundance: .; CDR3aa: ASSEAGIAKNIQY
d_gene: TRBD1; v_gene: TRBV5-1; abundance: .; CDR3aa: ASSTLRTGAYEQY
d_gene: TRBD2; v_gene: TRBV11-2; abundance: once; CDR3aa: ASSSRGGGGGRETQY
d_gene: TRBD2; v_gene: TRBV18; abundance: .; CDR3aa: ASSPGTSGRGRHNEQF
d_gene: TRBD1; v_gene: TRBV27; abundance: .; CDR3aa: ASSPITGSDRASQETQY
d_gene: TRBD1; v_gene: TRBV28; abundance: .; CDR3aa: ASSSLWTGPRDQPQH
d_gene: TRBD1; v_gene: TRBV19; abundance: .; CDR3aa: ASSPTGVDVYGYT
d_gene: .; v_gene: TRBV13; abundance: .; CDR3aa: ASSSTLRYEQF
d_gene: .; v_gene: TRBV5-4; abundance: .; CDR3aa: ASSRQLQY
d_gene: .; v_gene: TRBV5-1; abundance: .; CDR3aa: ASSPQLADTQY
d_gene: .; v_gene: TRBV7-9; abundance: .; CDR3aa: ASSTKETQY
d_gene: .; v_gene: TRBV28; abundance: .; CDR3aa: ASSIQGSDTQY
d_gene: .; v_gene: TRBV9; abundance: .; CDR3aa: ASSVFAHQETQY
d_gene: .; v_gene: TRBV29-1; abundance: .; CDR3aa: SVRQGTDTQY
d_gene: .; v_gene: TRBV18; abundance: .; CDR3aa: ASTPGGSGGYGYT
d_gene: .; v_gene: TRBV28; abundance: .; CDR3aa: ASSFFASNQPQH
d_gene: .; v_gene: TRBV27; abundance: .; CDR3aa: ASSPRLGGTRTDTQY
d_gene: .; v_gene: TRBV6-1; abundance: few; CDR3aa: ASSEGGTSLSNQPQH
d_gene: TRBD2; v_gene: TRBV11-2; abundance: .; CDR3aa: ASSLLAGGQETQY
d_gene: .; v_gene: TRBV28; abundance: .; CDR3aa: ASVKYPEAF
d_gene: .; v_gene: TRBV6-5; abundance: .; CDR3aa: ASSYGNSYEQY